This TCR beta chain emerged from a study of blood T cell repertoires in COVID-19. Trimming stripped 2 bases from V and 3 bases from J, with 11 bases between. The CDR3 covers 15 residues. Germline-derived CDR1 and CDR2 are SGHNT and YENEEA. Clones were sequenced by immunoSEQ multiplex PCR, and TCRdb holds only the in-frame ones, with some missing. The profile shows some 6,100 clones, around nine tenths of them singletons. This chain links TRBV11-3 with TRBJ2-1; D is perhaps TRBD2 (5 bases). The receptor was derived from a human donor in a cohort sampled during active COVID-19. Sequencing input: peripheral blood. The CDR3 nucleotides read TGTGCCAGCAGCTTAAGCGGAGACCACTACAATGAGCAGTTCTTC. Translation gives CASSLSGDHYNEQFF.